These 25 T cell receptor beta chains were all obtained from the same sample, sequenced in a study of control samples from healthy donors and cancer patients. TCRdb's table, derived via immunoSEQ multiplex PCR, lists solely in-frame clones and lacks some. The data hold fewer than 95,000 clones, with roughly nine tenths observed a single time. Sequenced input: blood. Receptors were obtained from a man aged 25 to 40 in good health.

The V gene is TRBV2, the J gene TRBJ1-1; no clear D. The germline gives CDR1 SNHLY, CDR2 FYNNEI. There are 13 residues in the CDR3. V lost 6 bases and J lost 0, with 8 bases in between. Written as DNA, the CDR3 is TGTGCCAGCAGCCAGAGTCTGAACACTGAAGCTTTCTTT. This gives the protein CASSQSLNTEAFF.

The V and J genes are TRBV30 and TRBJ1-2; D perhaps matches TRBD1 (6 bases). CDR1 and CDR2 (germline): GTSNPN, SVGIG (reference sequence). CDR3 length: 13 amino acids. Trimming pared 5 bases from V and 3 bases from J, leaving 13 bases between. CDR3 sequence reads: CAWSMGADYGYTF. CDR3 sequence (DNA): TGTGCCTGGTCCATGGGGGCCGACTATGGCTACACCTTC.

The CDR3 coding sequence is TGTGCCTGGAGTGTAGTCCGGACTGACTCCTATAATTCACCCCTCCACTTT. Its translation: CAWSVVRTDSYNSPLHF. The rearrangement links TRBV30 to TRBJ1-6; D is unclear. CDR1 and CDR2 (germline): GTSNPN, SVGIG (reference sequence). V dropped 0 bases and J dropped 0 bases, with 12 bases sitting between them. The CDR3 consists of 17 residues.

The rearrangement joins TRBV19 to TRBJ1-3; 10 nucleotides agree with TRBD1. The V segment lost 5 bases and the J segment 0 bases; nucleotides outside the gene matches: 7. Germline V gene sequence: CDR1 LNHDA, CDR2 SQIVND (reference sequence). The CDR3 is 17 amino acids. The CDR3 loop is CASSDAGTGDSGNTIYF. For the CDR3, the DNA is TGTGCCAGTAGTGACGCCGGGACAGGGGACTCTGGAAACACCATATATTTT.

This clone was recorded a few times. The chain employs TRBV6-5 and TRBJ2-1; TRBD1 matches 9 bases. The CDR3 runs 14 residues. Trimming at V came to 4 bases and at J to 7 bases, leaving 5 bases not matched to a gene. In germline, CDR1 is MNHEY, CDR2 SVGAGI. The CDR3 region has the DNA TGTGCCAGCAGTTCCGGGACAGGGCAAAATGAGCAGTTCTTC. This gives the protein CASSSGTGQNEQFF.

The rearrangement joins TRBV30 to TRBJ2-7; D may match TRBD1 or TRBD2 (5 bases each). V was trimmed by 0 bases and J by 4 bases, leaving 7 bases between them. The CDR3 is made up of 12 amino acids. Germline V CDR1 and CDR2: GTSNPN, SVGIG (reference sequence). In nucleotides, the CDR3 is TGTGCCTGGAGTGTCGGGGCGTACGAGCAGTACTTC. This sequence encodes CAWSVGAYEQYF.

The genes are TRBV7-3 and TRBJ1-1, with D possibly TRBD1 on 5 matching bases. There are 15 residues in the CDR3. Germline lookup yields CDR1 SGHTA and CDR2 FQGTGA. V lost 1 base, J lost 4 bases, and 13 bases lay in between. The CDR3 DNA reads TGTGCCAGCAGCTTAAAAAAGGGTGGGGCCACTGAAGCTTTCTTT. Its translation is CASSLKKGGATEAFF.

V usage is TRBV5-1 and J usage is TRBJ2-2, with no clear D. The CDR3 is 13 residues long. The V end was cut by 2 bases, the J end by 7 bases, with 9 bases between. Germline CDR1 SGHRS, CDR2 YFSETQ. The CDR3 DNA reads TGCGCCAGCAGCTTTAGCCCACGCGGGGAGCTGTTTTTT. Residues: CASSFSPRGELFF.

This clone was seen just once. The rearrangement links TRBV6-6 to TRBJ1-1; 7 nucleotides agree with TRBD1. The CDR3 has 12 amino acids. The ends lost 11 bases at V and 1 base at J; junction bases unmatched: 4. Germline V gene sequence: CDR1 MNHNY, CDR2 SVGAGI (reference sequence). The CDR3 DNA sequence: TGTGCCGGCTCAGGGGGGAACACTGAAGCTTTCTTT. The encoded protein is CAGSGGNTEAFF.

The CDR3 DNA reads as TGTGCCAGCAGCCAAGGGGTCCTAGGGGGCAGTTTGAGAGAGACCCAGTACTTC. Its translation: CASSQGVLGGSLRETQYF. J is TRBJ2-5 and V is TRBV3-1 (or the pseudogene TRBV3-2), with 7 positions matching TRBD1. Trimming took 1 base from V and 4 from J; bases not matched to a gene: 15. Germline-derived CDR1 and CDR2 are LGHDT and YNNKEL (reference sequence). The CDR3 extends over 18 amino acids.

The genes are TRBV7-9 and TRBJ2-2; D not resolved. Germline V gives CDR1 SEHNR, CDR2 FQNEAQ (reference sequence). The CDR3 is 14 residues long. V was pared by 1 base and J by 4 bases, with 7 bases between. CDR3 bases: TGTGCCAGCAGCTTAGACCTAATCACCGGGGAGCTGTTTTTT. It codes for CASSLDLITGELFF.

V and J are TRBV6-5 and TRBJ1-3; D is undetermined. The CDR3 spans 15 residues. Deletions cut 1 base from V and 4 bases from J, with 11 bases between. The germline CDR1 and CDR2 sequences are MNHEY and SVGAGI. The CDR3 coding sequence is TGTGCCAGCAGTTACTTGGGAGGATCGGGAAACACCATATATTTT. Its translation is CASSYLGGSGNTIYF.

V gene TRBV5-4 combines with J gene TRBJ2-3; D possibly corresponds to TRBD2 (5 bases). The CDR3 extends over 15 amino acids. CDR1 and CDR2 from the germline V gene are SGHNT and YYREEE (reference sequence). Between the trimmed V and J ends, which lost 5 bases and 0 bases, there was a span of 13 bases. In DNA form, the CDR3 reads TGTGCCAGCAGAGACGGCTGGACTAGCACAGATACGCAGTATTTT. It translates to CASRDGWTSTDTQYF.

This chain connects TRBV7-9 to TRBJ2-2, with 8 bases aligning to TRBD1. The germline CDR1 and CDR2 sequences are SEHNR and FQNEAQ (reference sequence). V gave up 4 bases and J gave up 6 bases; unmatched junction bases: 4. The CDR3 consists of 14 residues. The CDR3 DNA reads TGTGCCAGCAGCTCGGACAGGGTTGCCGGGGAGCTGTTTTTT. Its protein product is CASSSDRVAGELFF.

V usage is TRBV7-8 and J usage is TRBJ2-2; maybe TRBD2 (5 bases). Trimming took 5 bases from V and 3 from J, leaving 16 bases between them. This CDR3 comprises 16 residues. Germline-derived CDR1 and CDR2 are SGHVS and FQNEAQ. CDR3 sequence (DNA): TGTGCCAGCAGCCCGCCGAGGGCCAGCTACACCGGGGAGCTGTTTTTT. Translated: CASSPPRASYTGELFF.

CDR3 loop: CASSMLAGSDSGTEAFF. In DNA, the CDR3 is TGTGCCAGTAGTATGTTAGCAGGGTCCGATTCGGGCACTGAAGCTTTCTTT. The chain uses TRBV19 and TRBJ1-1, with D possibly being TRBD1 (5 bases). The V gene's germline CDR1 is LNHDA and CDR2 SQIVND (reference sequence). Deletions cut 3 bases from V and 4 bases from J, with 21 bases between. The CDR3 spans 17 residues.

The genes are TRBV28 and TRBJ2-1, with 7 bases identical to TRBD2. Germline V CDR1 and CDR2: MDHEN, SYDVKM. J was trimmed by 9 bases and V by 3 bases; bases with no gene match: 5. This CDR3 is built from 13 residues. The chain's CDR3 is CASSFAGVGEQFF. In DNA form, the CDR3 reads TGTGCCAGCAGTTTCGCGGGAGTGGGTGAGCAGTTCTTC.

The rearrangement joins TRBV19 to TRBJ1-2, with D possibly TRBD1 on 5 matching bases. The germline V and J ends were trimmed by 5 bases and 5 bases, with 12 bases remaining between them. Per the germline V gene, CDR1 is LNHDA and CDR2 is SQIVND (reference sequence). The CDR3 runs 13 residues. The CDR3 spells CASSEGRNYGYTF. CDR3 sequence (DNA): TGTGCCAGTAGTGAGGGGCGGAATTATGGCTACACCTTC.

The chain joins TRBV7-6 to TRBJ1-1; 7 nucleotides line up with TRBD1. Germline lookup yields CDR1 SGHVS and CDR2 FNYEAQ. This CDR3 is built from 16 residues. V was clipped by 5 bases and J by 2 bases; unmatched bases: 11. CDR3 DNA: TGTGCCAGCAGCCTAAGACAGGGAGGGGGTAACACTGAAGCTTTCTTT. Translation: CASSLRQGGGNTEAFF.

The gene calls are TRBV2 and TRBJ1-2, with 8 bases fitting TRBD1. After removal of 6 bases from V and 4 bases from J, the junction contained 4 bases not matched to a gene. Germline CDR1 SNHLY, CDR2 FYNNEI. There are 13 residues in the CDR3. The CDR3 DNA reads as TGTGCCAGCAGATCAGGGGGCGGCTATGGCTACACCTTC. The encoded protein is CASRSGGGYGYTF.

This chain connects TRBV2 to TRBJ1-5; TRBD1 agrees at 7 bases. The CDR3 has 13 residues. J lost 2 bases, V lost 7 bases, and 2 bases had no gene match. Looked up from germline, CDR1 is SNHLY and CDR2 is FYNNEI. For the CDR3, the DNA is TGTGCCAGCACCGGGACAGGCAATCAGCCCCAGCATTTT. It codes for CASTGTGNQPQHF.

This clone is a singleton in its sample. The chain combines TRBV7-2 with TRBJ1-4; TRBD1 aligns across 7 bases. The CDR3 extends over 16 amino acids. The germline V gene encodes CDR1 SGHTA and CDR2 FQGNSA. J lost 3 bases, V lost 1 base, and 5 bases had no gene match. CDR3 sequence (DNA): TGTGCCAGCAGCTTAGACGCCAGGGGGTCTAATGAAAAACTGTTTTTT. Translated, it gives CASSLDARGSNEKLFF.

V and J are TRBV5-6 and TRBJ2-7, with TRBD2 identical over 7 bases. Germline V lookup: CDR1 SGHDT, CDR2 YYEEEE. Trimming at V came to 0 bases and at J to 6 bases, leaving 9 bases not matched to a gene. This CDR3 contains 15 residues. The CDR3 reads CASSLALGGRAEQYF. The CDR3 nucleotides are TGTGCCAGCAGCTTGGCCTTGGGAGGGAGGGCCGAGCAGTACTTC.

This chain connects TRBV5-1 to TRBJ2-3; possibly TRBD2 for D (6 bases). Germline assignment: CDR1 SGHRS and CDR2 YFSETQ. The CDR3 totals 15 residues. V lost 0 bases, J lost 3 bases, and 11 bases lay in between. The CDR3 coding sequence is TGCGCCAGCAGCTTGGCTCTAGCGACGACAGATACGCAGTATTTT. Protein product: CASSLALATTDTQYF.

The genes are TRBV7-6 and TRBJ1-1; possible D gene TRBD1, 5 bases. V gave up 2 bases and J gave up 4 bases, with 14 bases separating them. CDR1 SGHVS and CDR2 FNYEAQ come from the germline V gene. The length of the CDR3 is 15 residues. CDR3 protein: CASSLSQGSRTEAFF. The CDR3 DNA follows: TGTGCCAGCAGCTTAAGCCAGGGCTCGCGCACTGAAGCTTTCTTT.